These 30 T cell receptor beta chains were all obtained from the same sample, sequenced in a study of blood T cell repertoires in COVID-19. TCRdb's table, derived via immunoSEQ multiplex PCR, lists solely in-frame clones and lacks some. Here the sample spans hundreds of thousands of clones, 75% to 90% being singletons. The specimen sequenced was peripheral blood. The receptors derive from a woman aged 40 to 49 who had recovered from COVID-19.

V gene TRBV27 combines with J gene TRBJ1-5, with D possibly matching TRBD1 (5 bases). The CDR3 spans 15 residues. Germline CDR1 MNHEY, CDR2 SMNVEV (reference sequence). V gave up 7 bases and J gave up 1 base, with 14 bases separating them. CDR3 bases: TGTGCCAGCACCTCAATCGGGGGGAGCAATCAGCCCCAGCATTTT. Encoded protein: CASTSIGGSNQPQHF.

The CDR3 region is CATSRENNLNTEAFF. DNA for the CDR3: TGTGCCACCAGCAGAGAAAACAACCTTAACACTGAAGCTTTCTTT. The gene calls are TRBV15 and TRBJ1-1; D is unclear. CDR3 length: 15 amino acids. V lost 0 bases and J 2 bases, leaving 10 bases between the germline ends. From germline, CDR1 is LNHNV and CDR2 YYDKDF (reference sequence).

V usage is TRBV3-1 (or the pseudogene TRBV3-2) and J usage is TRBJ1-2; 7 positions agree with TRBD1. Germline lookup yields CDR1 LGHDT and CDR2 YNNKEL (reference sequence). The junction had 9 bases not matched to a gene; V was cut back by 0 bases and J by 8 bases. The CDR3 runs to 15 residues. The CDR3 DNA reads as TGTGCCAGCAGCCAAGATAAGGGGGCAGGAAGAGGCTACACCTTC. It yields the protein CASSQDKGAGRGYTF.

Written as DNA, the CDR3 is TGTGCCACCCAGGCGGGCTCCTACAATGAGCAGTTCTTC. It yields the protein CATQAGSYNEQFF. V is TRBV10-3 and J is TRBJ2-1; possibly TRBD2 for D (5 bases). Trimming removed 10 bases from V and 0 bases from J, with 10 bases in between. This CDR3 is 13 amino acids long. The germline gives CDR1 ENHRY, CDR2 SYGVKD.

This sequence joins TRBV7-8 and TRBJ1-1, with 8 bases matching TRBD1. The CDR3 spans 14 residues. The trim removed 5 bases at V and 1 base at J, leaving 3 bases unmatched. Per the germline V gene, CDR1 is SGHVS and CDR2 is FQNEAQ. The CDR3: CASSVGQANTEAFF. The CDR3, as DNA: TGTGCCAGCAGCGTGGGACAGGCGAACACTGAAGCTTTCTTT.

This clone came up a few times. V is TRBV19 and J is TRBJ2-7, with TRBD1 as a possible D gene (6 bases). Germline V gene sequence: CDR1 LNHDA, CDR2 SQIVND (reference sequence). With 3 bases removed from V and 6 bases from J, the gap between germline ends came to 15 bases. The CDR3 spans 14 residues. CDR3 coding DNA: TGTGCCAGTAGTATCTCCGTAGGGGGTCGCGAGCAGTACTTC. Residues: CASSISVGGREQYF.

The CDR3 is CASSLNPGQQETQYF. The CDR3 DNA reads TGTGCCAGCAGCTTAAATCCGGGACAGCAAGAGACCCAGTACTTC. The chain uses TRBV7-9 and TRBJ2-5, with 7 bases identical to TRBD1. Looked up from germline, CDR1 is SEHNR and CDR2 is FQNEAQ (reference sequence). The CDR3 has 15 residues. The ends lost 2 bases at V and 2 bases at J; junction bases unmatched: 5.

This clone has only a few counts. The chain is built from TRBV4-1 and TRBJ2-7, with TRBD2 as a possible D gene (6 bases). The CDR3 totals 15 residues. Trimming removed 3 bases at V and 5 bases at J, with 17 bases between. The V gene's germline CDR1 is MGHRA and CDR2 YSYEKL. This chain's CDR3 is CASSHRDWLRDEQYF. The DNA of the CDR3 is TGCGCCAGCAGCCACCGGGACTGGCTTCGGGACGAGCAGTACTTC.

The chain carries TRBV7-9 and TRBJ2-7; tentatively, D is TRBD2 (5 bases). Trimming stripped 4 bases from V and 2 bases from J, with 9 bases between. The CDR3 is made up of 13 amino acids. Germline V gene lookup returns CDR1 SEHNR and CDR2 FQNEAQ (reference sequence). The CDR3 DNA reads TGTGCCAGCAGCTCGACGGGGACCTACGAGCAGTACTTC. Translating it yields CASSSTGTYEQYF.

V is TRBV19 and J is TRBJ2-7, with D uncertain. Germline V lookup: CDR1 LNHDA, CDR2 SQIVND (reference sequence). V lost 3 bases and J lost 0, with 9 bases in between. The CDR3 sequence is 14 residues long. DNA of the CDR3: TGTGCCAGTAGTATCTCTTTGAGCTCCTACGAGCAGTACTTC. It translates to CASSISLSSYEQYF. Supplemented by reference TRBV19 and TRBJ2-7, the full variable domain reads DGGITQSPKYLFRKEGQNVTLSCEQNLNHDAMYWYRQDPGQGLRLIYYSQIVNDFQKGDIAEGYSVSREKKESFPLTVTSAQKNPTAFYLCASSISLSSYEQYFGPGTRLTVT.

The chain recombines TRBV11-1 with TRBJ2-5, with 10 bases identical to TRBD2. Trimming cost V 3 bases and J 5 bases; bases outside gene matches: 9. Germline values: CDR1 SGHAT, CDR2 FQDESV (reference sequence). The CDR3 contains 16 residues. The chain's CDR3 is CASSFVFSGGRETQYF. In DNA, the CDR3 is TGTGCCAGCAGCTTCGTTTTTAGCGGGGGGCGGGAGACCCAGTACTTC.

This chain joins TRBV5-1 and TRBJ1-1; maybe TRBD1 (5 bases). This CDR3 is 15 amino acids long. Germline loops: CDR1 SGHRS, CDR2 YFSETQ. V shed 3 bases and J shed 5 bases, with 17 bases lying between them. In nucleotides, the CDR3 is TGCGCCAGCAGCTCTACCGCGGCCGGGGGGACTGAAGCTTTCTTT. Amino acid sequence: CASSSTAAGGTEAFF.

This clone appeared a single time. This chain uses TRBV13 with TRBJ2-5; 9 bases are shared with TRBD2. Germline CDR1 is PRHDT and CDR2 is FYEKMQ (reference sequence). The CDR3 extends over 16 amino acids. The V gene end was trimmed by 5 bases and the J gene end by 1 base; junction bases not matched to a gene: 8. CDR3 loop: CASSLRLAAAQETQYF. DNA of the CDR3: TGTGCCAGCAGCCTCCGACTAGCGGCGGCCCAAGAGACCCAGTACTTC.

V gene TRBV21-1 combines with J gene TRBJ1-2; no DNA check was done on the table's D call, TRBD1. TRBV21-1 is a known pseudogene. The CDR3 has 15 residues. CDR3 in DNA: TGTGCCAGCAGCAAACGGCGGGACAGGGTGAGCGGCTACACCTTC. Encoded protein: CASSKRRDRVSGYTF.

The rearrangement joins TRBV10-3 to TRBJ1-4, with D perhaps TRBD1 (5 bases). Germline V CDR1 and CDR2: ENHRY, SYGVKD. V was clipped by 0 bases and J by 2 bases, with 10 bases between them. CDR3 length: 16 residues. CDR3 loop: CAISESNGATNEKLFF. As DNA, the CDR3 is TGTGCCATCAGTGAGTCGAATGGGGCCACTAATGAAAAACTGTTTTTT.

This clone was found once. Here the CDR3 reads CASFGRDEQYF. In nucleotides, the CDR3 is TGTGCCAGCTTCGGCAGGGACGAGCAGTACTTC. The V gene is TRBV7-9, the J gene TRBJ2-7; a weak D match, TRBD1 (5 bases). Between the trimmed V and J ends, which lost 8 bases and 5 bases, there was a span of 10 bases. The CDR3 runs 11 residues. Germline loops: CDR1 SEHNR, CDR2 FQNEAQ (reference sequence).

With respect to this clone: This same CDR3 is encoded by further DNA sequences in the sample. The chain joins TRBV5-6 to TRBJ1-2, with a tentative D call TRBD1 (5 bases). In germline, CDR1 is SGHDT, CDR2 YYEEEE. The CDR3 has 12 residues. Deletions cut 3 bases from V and 5 bases from J, with 8 bases between. The CDR3 here is CASSWGLYGYTF. The CDR3 DNA follows: TGTGCCAGCAGCTGGGGCCTTTATGGCTACACCTTC.

The gene calls are TRBV7-6 and TRBJ2-5, with TRBD2 matching 14 bases. The CDR3 covers 16 residues. Germline CDR1 and CDR2: SGHVS and FNYEAQ. V shed 5 bases and J 3 bases; nucleotides not matched to a gene: 5. CDR3 sequence (DNA): TGTGCCAGCAGCCTTCGGACTAGCGGGGGGAAAGAGACCCAGTACTTC. Translation: CASSLRTSGGKETQYF. The variable domain in full, completed from reference TRBV7-6 and TRBJ2-5, reads GAGVSQSPRYKVTKRGQDVALRCDPISGHVSLYWYRQALGQGPEFLTYFNYEAQQDKSGLPNDRFSAERPEGSISTLTIQRTEQRDSAMYRCASSLRTSGGKETQYFGPGTRLLVL.

The chain uses TRBV5-6 and TRBJ2-5, with D possibly TRBD1 on 5 matching bases. Germline CDR1 SGHDT, CDR2 YYEEEE. The CDR3 consists of 14 residues. V shed 2 bases and J shed 7 bases, with 15 bases lying between them. The CDR3 coding sequence is TGTGCCAGCAGCTTAGGTACAGGCTCGGGGACCCAGTACTTC. Amino acid sequence: CASSLGTGSGTQYF.

This clone has a single count. The rearrangement links TRBV19 to TRBJ2-7, with 7 bases aligning to TRBD1. Germline V gene lookup returns CDR1 LNHDA and CDR2 SQIVND (reference sequence). The CDR3 length is 14 residues. The junction had 8 bases not matched to a gene; V was cut back by 4 bases and J by 5 bases. CDR3: CASSTSRDSHEQYF. The DNA of the CDR3 is TGTGCCAGTAGTACATCCCGGGACAGCCACGAGCAGTACTTC.

V and J are TRBV5-5 and TRBJ1-2; possible D gene TRBD1, 5 bases. The CDR3 is 12 amino acids. Between the trimmed V and J ends, which lost 0 bases and 8 bases, there was a span of 8 bases. Germline lookup yields CDR1 SGHKS and CDR2 YYEKEE (reference sequence). The CDR3 bases are TGTGCCAGCAGCTTGGGGGGCCTAGGCTACACCTTC. Protein product: CASSLGGLGYTF.

This clone was detected once. J is TRBJ1-6 and V is TRBV5-4; D remains ambiguous. This CDR3 has 14 amino acids. Per the germline V gene, CDR1 is SGHNT and CDR2 is YYREEE (reference sequence). Trimming left V 1 base short and J 2 bases short, with 4 bases between. DNA of the CDR3: TGTGCCAGCAGCTTGTACACCTATAATTCACCCCTCCACTTT. Protein: CASSLYTYNSPLHF.

The chain uses TRBV10-3 and TRBJ2-5; 7 positions agree with TRBD1. The CDR3 loop spans 16 amino acids. Germline V gives CDR1 ENHRY, CDR2 SYGVKD. The V and J ends lost 4 bases and 0 bases, in that order; junction bases with no gene match: 8. CDR3 in amino acids: CAISGLGGQYQETQYF. Written as DNA, the CDR3 is TGTGCCATCAGTGGACTTGGGGGACAGTACCAAGAGACCCAGTACTTC.

In this sample, this clone turned up once. This chain uses TRBV30 with TRBJ2-7; D unresolved. CDR1 and CDR2 from the germline V gene are GTSNPN and SVGIG (reference sequence). The CDR3 covers 12 residues. V was shortened by 0 bases and J by 3 bases, with 6 bases between the two germline ends. CDR3 sequence: CAWSVSHYEQYF. The DNA for the CDR3 is TGTGCCTGGAGTGTTAGCCACTACGAGCAGTACTTC.

Written as DNA, the CDR3 is TGTGCCAGCAGCTTGGCGACAGGGTCCAACGAGCAGTACTTC. Amino acid sequence: CASSLATGSNEQYF. The rearrangement links TRBV7-2 to TRBJ2-7; 7 bases agree with TRBD1. With V trimmed by 3 bases and J by 5 bases, 7 bases remained unmatched. This CDR3 contains 14 residues. Germline V lookup: CDR1 SGHTA, CDR2 FQGNSA.

This clone appeared many times. V is TRBV5-4 and J is TRBJ1-4; D not resolved. Germline CDR1 SGHNT, CDR2 YYREEE (reference sequence). V was trimmed by 1 base and J by 4 bases, leaving 11 bases between them. There are 15 residues in the CDR3. The CDR3 region has the DNA TGTGCCAGCAGCTTGTGGGCAGAACGTAATGAAAAACTGTTTTTT. As protein: CASSLWAERNEKLFF.

This clone was observed once. The V gene is TRBV7-3, the J gene TRBJ1-1, with D unresolved. With 5 bases removed from V and 6 bases from J, the gap between germline ends came to 16 bases. CDR3 length equals 14 residues. CDR1 and CDR2 (germline): SGHTA, FQGTGA. The CDR3 region has the DNA TGTGCCAGCAGCCCTAGCACGGGAGGATCTGAAGCTTTCTTT. It translates to CASSPSTGGSEAFF.

V gene TRBV7-9 combines with J gene TRBJ2-2; D call uncertain. Germline values: CDR1 SEHNR, CDR2 FQNEAQ (reference sequence). The CDR3 is 15 residues long. Between the trimmed V and J ends, which lost 5 bases and 1 base, there was a span of 11 bases. CDR3 residues: CASSPPPGNTGELFF. The CDR3 nucleotides are TGTGCCAGCAGCCCGCCCCCGGGGAACACCGGGGAGCTGTTTTTT. The whole variable domain, remainder taken from reference TRBV7-9 and TRBJ2-2, is DTGVSQNPRHKITKRGQNVTFRCDPISEHNRLYWYRQTLGQGPEFLTYFQNEAQLEKSRLLSDRFSAERPKGSFSTLEIQRTEQGDSAMYLCASSPPPGNTGELFFGEGSRLTVL.

The V call is TRBV6-1, the J call TRBJ2-6, with 7 bases aligning to TRBD1. The CDR3 is made up of 22 amino acids. Trimming cost V 0 bases and J 0 bases; bases outside gene matches: 17. From germline, CDR1 is MNHNS and CDR2 SASEGT. CDR3 loop: CASSEAPWIPGQAISGANVLTF. The CDR3 region has the DNA TGTGCCAGCAGTGAAGCGCCGTGGATCCCTGGACAGGCGATCTCTGGGGCCAACGTCCTGACTTTC.

The chain employs TRBV3-1 (or the pseudogene TRBV3-2) and TRBJ2-5; D perhaps matches TRBD2 (6 bases). V shed 3 bases and J shed 5 bases, with 10 bases lying between them. The CDR3 loop spans 13 amino acids. Germline lookup yields CDR1 LGHDT and CDR2 YNNKEL (reference sequence). For the CDR3, the DNA is TGTGCCAGCAGCCAGGGGCTAGCGGAGACCCAGTACTTC. This gives the protein CASSQGLAETQYF.